The entry below gives a single T cell receptor (beta chain) sequence along with its context. Its cognate antigen is unknown. Looked up from germline, CDR1 is MDHEN and CDR2 is SYDVKM. The V and J ends lost 5 bases and 3 bases respectively, with 11 bases between them. CDR3 length: 13 residues. Researchers ran the PCR with 60 Vbeta and 13 Jbeta primers. The repertoire was sequenced with immunoSEQ multiplex PCR; TCRdb's copy has only in-frame clones and lacks some. The listing contains some 60,000 clones. This specimen belongs to a study of cytomegalovirus exposure and HLA in healthy donors. On the study more broadly: An analysis done earlier identified almost 120 million unique TCR beta sequences from about 179 million T cells.

Whole-study results and caveats: Fewer than 200 TCR beta chains were listed as cytomegalovirus-associated. V- and J-gene trimming in TCR beta was tied to a missense DCLRE1C variant by an analysis performed later. Across donors, sequencing depth was assumed by presence/absence analyses to be roughly uniform.

The TCR originated in a male donor in good health and CMV-seronegative. Input material: PBMCs. The genes are TRBV28 and TRBJ2-7, with D possibly TRBD1 on 6 matching bases. The CDR3 region has the DNA TGTGCCAGCAGTCCGATGGACAGCTACGAGCAGTACTTC. This gives the protein CASSPMDSYEQYF.